Sequencing of this T cell receptor beta chain was carried out in a study of T cells in localized non-small cell lung cancer (dated by TCRdb to about 2020). In the study overall: Comparing tumors with uninvolved tumor-adjacent lungs, the study looked at the T cell repertoires of 236 patients with early-stage NSCLC. The cohort consisted of roughly 240 treatment-naive NSCLC patients whose localized lung tumors had been resected. A mean age of around 66 years was recorded for the NSCLC patients, of whom around 140 were male and 85 to 110 were female.

The cysteine opens and the phenylalanine closes a CDR3 of 13 amino acids. Left in the record is the CDR3 DNA by itself, 39 bases read in frame from the first base. Compared with germline, V lacks 6 bases and J lacks 6 bases; bases without a gene match: 4. CDR1 is given as MNHGY and CDR2 as SAAAGT, both from the germline V gene. General findings and caveats noted by the study authors: Because of the exploratory design, TCR variables were selected using unadjusted p-values without false-discovery rate correction. Longer overall survival was associated with higher T cell density in blood, whereas shorter survival was associated with higher clonality in adjacent lung. Uninvolved tumor-adjacent lung showed the highest T cell clonality, higher than tumor, which suggests more focused antigenic responses in the uninvolved tumor-adjacent lung. Multi-region tumor sequencing was not performed, so intratumor heterogeneity could not be excluded. A median of around 50 of the top 100 tumor clones were detected in paired uninvolved adjacent lung, and around 27 of these tumor clones were also found among the top 100 clones of the paired uninvolved adjacent lung.

At diagnosis, tumor, uninvolved tumor-adjacent lung and peripheral blood were collected and then preserved as a mix of FFPE and fresh-frozen material. The immunoSEQ Assay was used to sequence TCR beta CDR3 regions from DNA. In the original analysis: T cell density was computed as TCR beta template counts normalized to usable DNA estimated by amplifying housekeeping genes. Richness was estimated using the preseqR package, with extrapolation to 400,000 templates for PBMC samples and to 120,000 templates for tissue samples. Clonality was defined by subtracting Pielou's evenness from one. To identify tissue-enriched TCRs, differential abundance testing was run on productive amino-acid clonotypes with a minimum total count of 5 and an alpha of 0.1. Repertoire overlap between compartments was quantified with the Jaccard Index and Morisita Overlap Index. TCR beta CDR3s were clustered by GLIPH together with public tetramer-defined viral CDR3s, and at least three viral sequences plus V-gene enrichment were required for viral motifs. TCRdb's version of the immuneACCESS table is confined to in-frame rearrangements and falls short of the full clone set. An unresolved V gene accounts for under half of the shortfall where checked; the remainder is of unknown origin. That table supplies the V and J calls and clone size; D and trimming were determined from the DNA. In this sample the table shows roughly 3,000 clones, approximately 34% of which occur a single time. The top ten clones comprise 8.5% of the sample.

As regards this clone: Its antigen is unknown. No much larger clone exists at a distance of one base, and base qualities are not known.

This clonotype was sampled from an older female donor with stage I lung adenocarcinoma. This specimen consisted of lung tumor tissue, obtained before any cancer treatment. Rearrangement joined TRBV6-8 to TRBJ2-4, with 8 bases matching TRBD1. The DNA sequence reads TGTGCCAGCAGGACAGGGGTTGGAAACATTCAGTACTTC. It encodes CASRTGVGNIQYF.